This T cell receptor beta chain was found in a study of CD8+ T cells in alopecia areata (dated 2018 in TCRdb). Describing the broader study: High-throughput TCRbeta sequencing was used to examine T cell clonal expansion in alopecia areata in both the C3H/HeJ mouse model and human patients. Human TCRbeta sequencing covered scalp tissue and sorted CD4+ and CD8+ peripheral blood T cells from patchy and totalis/universalis alopecia areata patients and healthy controls. Clonality in the scalp was compared among normal scalp (n=4), patchy alopecia areata scalp (n=8), and alopecia totalis/universalis scalp (n=8). The RNA source kit depended on sample type: the PAXgene miRNA kit for fixed scalp, the miRNeasy kit for PBMCs, and the RNeasy kit for mouse skin. immunoSEQ multiplex PCR using 35 Vbeta forward primers and 13 Jbeta reverse primers was used to amplify TCRbeta CDR3 regions. The paper's findings and limits, for the study overall: TCR sequences shared between patients were less clear than in mice, possibly partly because of HLA diversity in the patient population. Higher clonality and more expanded CD8+ clones were observed in lesional scalp than in normal scalp, particularly in alopecia totalis/universalis, a finding suggestive of antigenic drive. Unlike mouse skin, which is dominated by gammadelta T cells, normal human skin has resident alphabeta T cells that are also sequenced, and this complicates analysis of the scalp TCR repertoire.

This clone was counted once. No antigen is known for it. No much larger clonotype is one base removed from it; base qualities were not supplied. The library relied on the immunoSEQ multiplex PCR assay. RNA was extracted from all samples and reverse transcribed into cDNA as template for TCR sequencing. SuperScript III was used to make first-strand cDNA, primed with a 2:1 mix of oligo-dT and random hexamers. A synthetic immune receptor repertoire was used to measure amplification bias, and any remaining bias was corrected computationally. The study's processing was this. After raw reads were preprocessed to remove errors, the CDR3 was defined following IMGT conventions as running from the conserved cysteine to phenylalanine. Clonality was computed by normalizing Shannon entropy by log2 of the number of productive unique TCRs and subtracting the result from 1. Whether scalp clones were CD4 or CD8 was inferred by matching scalp TCRbeta sequences against CD4 and CD8 repertoires sorted from blood. TCRdb retrieved this table from immuneACCESS and kept in-frame rearrangements only. Not all clones are present; in checked studies, unresolved V genes account for under half, and no reason is known for the remainder. V, J and clone size are taken as reported in that table, and D and trimming were inferred from the DNA itself. Across this sample there are around 82,000 clones, with 51% seen only once. The ten largest clonotypes hold under 6.5% of the sample.

Spanning cysteine to phenylalanine, the CDR3 consists of 12 amino acids. The sequence is cut down to CDR3 DNA, 36 bases in frame from base 1. Sequences GTSNPN (CDR1) and SVGIG (CDR2) are obtained from the germline V gene (reference sequence). Relative to germline, V is 2 bases shorter and J is 7 bases shorter, with 12 bases between their ends. Lesional scalp punch biopsies and peripheral blood were obtained from alopecia areata patients. PBMCs were isolated by density centrifugation and stained for CD3, CD4 and CD8, and CD4+ and CD8+ T cells were sorted on a FACSAria. Alopecia areata patients who were not treated were recruited through a multicenter biomarker study. In a handful of patients from the biomarker study, blood CD8+ T cells were sorted further into NKG2D-low and NKG2D-high fractions.

The source of this sequence is a human donor with alopecia areata. The V and J genes are TRBV30 and TRBJ2-7; tentative D gene TRBD2, with 5 bases matching. Sequencing was carried out using NKG2D-high CD8+ T cells sorted from blood. The intended sense of this specimen's cell subset or site label: sorted CD8+ NKG2D-high blood T cells. CDR3 region: CAWSTGKHEQYF. The DNA sequence is TGTGCCTGGAGTACCGGGAAGCATGAGCAGTACTTC.